The subject of this entry is one TCR beta chain. This CDR3 comprises 12 residues. V was cut by 10 bases and J by 1 base, with 10 bases left in between. Germline CDR1 is MNHEY and CDR2 is SVGAGI. Data came from immunoSEQ multiplex PCR; TCRdb stores just in-frame clones and leaves some out. The repertoire holds roughly 81,000 clones, with approximately 86% as singletons. These data come from a study of technical replicates of blood from several donors. This chain links TRBV6-5 with TRBJ1-2, with a possible D match to TRBD1 (6 bases). This sequence was found in a human donor in good health. Some clones in this sample may be carry-over from other donors' samples. The sample was PBMCs. Here the CDR3 DNA reads TGTGCCATAAAGGGGGATAACTATGGCTACACCTTC. Translation: CAIKGDNYGYTF.